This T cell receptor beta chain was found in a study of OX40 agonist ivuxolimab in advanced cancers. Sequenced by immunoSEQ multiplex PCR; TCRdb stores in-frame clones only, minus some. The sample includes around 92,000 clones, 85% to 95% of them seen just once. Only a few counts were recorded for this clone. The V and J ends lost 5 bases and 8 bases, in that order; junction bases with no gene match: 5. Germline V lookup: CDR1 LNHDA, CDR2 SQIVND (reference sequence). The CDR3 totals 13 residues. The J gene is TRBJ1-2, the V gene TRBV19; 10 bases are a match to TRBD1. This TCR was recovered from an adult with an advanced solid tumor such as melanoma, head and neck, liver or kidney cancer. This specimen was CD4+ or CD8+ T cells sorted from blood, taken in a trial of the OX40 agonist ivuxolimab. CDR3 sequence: CASSGGQGRGYTF. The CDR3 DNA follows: TGTGCCAGTAGTGGGGGACAGGGGAGAGGCTACACCTTC.